These 19 T cell receptor beta chains were sequenced from one sample in a study of response to subunit inactivated influenza vaccine. From the RT-PCR reads, TCRdb called clonotypes with MiXCR, one entry per CDR3 protein. The sample includes fewer than 700,000 distinct CDR3 sequences, over 10% of them seen just once. The source material was PBMCs from blood, sampled roughly 45 days after vaccination. The receptors were gathered from a man aged 50-59 years who received an inactivated influenza vaccine.

V gene TRBV7-9 combines with J gene TRBJ2-5, with a possible D match to TRBD1 (5 bases). CDR1 is SEHNR, CDR2 FQNEAQ, per germline (reference sequence). The CDR3 consists of 13 residues. The V end was cut by 8 bases, the J end by 1 base, with 11 bases between. DNA of the CDR3: TGTGCCAGCGACGGACACTTCCAAGAGACCCAGTACTTC. Its protein is CASDGHFQETQYF. The whole variable domain, remainder taken from reference TRBV7-9 and TRBJ2-5, is DTGVSQNPRHKITKRGQNVTFRCDPISEHNRLYWYRQTLGQGPEFLTYFQNEAQLEKSRLLSDRFSAERPKGSFSTLEIQRTEQGDSAMYLCASDGHFQETQYFGPGTRLLVL.

Only a few counts were recorded for this clonotype. The V gene is TRBV7-9, the J gene TRBJ2-1; 7 bases fit TRBD2. This CDR3 has 16 amino acids. From germline, CDR1 is SEHNR and CDR2 FQNEAQ (reference sequence). The V gene end was trimmed by 3 bases and the J gene end by 7 bases; junction bases not matched to a gene: 12. CDR3 loop: CASSFGGRALGNEQFF. Written as DNA, the CDR3 is TGTGCCAGCAGCTTCGGTGGGAGGGCCCTCGGAAATGAGCAGTTCTTC. Complete variable domain (other parts from reference TRBV7-9 and TRBJ2-1): DTGVSQNPRHKITKRGQNVTFRCDPISEHNRLYWYRQTLGQGPEFLTYFQNEAQLEKSRLLSDRFSAERPKGSFSTLEIQRTEQGDSAMYLCASSFGGRALGNEQFFGPGTRLTVL.

As concerns this clonotype: At one end the junction does not follow the germline gene, possibly because of a read error. The gene calls are TRBV7-7 and TRBJ2-5; D is tentatively TRBD1 or TRBD2 (5 bases each). The CDR3 length is 14 residues. CDR1 is SSHAT and CDR2 is FNYEAQ in the germline V gene (reference sequence). CDR3 sequence reads: CASSQTGTKETQYF. The CDR3 nucleotides read TGTGCTAGCAGCCAGACCGGGACCAAAGAGACCCAGTACTTC.

The chain has TRBV20-1 and TRBJ2-1, with D perhaps matching TRBD2 (5 bases). Germline V gives CDR1 DFQATT, CDR2 SNEGSKA (reference sequence). CDR3 length: 17 residues. The V end lost 3 bases, the J end lost 3 bases, and 21 bases lay between the germline ends. The CDR3 DNA reads TGCAGTGCTAGGCACAGAGGGTTCGAGGGTTTCTACAATGAGCAGTTCTTC. This encodes CSARHRGFEGFYNEQFF.

The gene calls are TRBV4-1 and TRBJ2-1, with 10 bases fitting TRBD2. The V segment lost 0 bases and the J segment 3 bases; nucleotides outside the gene matches: 5. This CDR3 has 17 residues. CDR1 is MGHRA and CDR2 is YSYEKL in the germline V gene. As DNA, the CDR3 is TGCGCCAGCAGCCAAGATGTTAGCGGGGGGTTCTACAATGAGCAGTTCTTC. Translating it yields CASSQDVSGGFYNEQFF.

In regard to this clonotype: Its ends do not fully match the called genes, so a read error is possible. This sequence joins TRBV4-1 and TRBJ2-1, with D possibly matching TRBD2 (5 bases). The length of the CDR3 is 16 residues. In germline, CDR1 is MGHRA, CDR2 YSYEKL. The CDR3 coding sequence is TGCGCCAGCAGCCCCACCTACGCGGAGCGAGGGAATGAGCGGTTCTTC. This encodes CASSPTYAERGNERFF.

V gene TRBV27 combines with J gene TRBJ2-7; a possible D gene is TRBD1 (5 bases). Trimming shortened V by 9 bases and J by 0 bases, and 9 bases separated the two germline ends. Germline-derived CDR1 and CDR2 are MNHEY and SMNVEV (reference sequence). This CDR3 has 12 residues. Written as DNA, the CDR3 is TGTGCCAGGACCGACAGCTCCTACGAGCAGTACTTC. Translation: CARTDSSYEQYF.

This clonotype has a handful of counts. The chain recombines TRBV12-3 or TRBV12-4 with TRBJ2-5, with D unclear. The CDR3 covers 13 residues. The V gene lost 1 base and the J gene lost 4 bases, with 7 bases spanning the gap. This CDR3 is CASSLGPLETQYF. CDR3 sequence (DNA): TGTGCCAGCAGTTTAGGCCCTCTAGAGACCCAGTACTTC.

This clonotype was observed a few times. This chain uses TRBV20-1 with TRBJ2-1; D possibly corresponds to TRBD2 (8 bases). The germline V and J ends were trimmed by 3 bases and 12 bases, with 18 bases remaining between them. There are 13 residues in the CDR3. CDR1 is DFQATT, CDR2 SNEGSKA, per germline (reference sequence). This CDR3 reads CSARGQWTSSQFF. CDR3 in DNA: TGCAGTGCTAGGGGACAGTGGACTAGCTCGCAGTTCTTC.

This chain uses TRBV5-1 with TRBJ2-3; the D is unclear. Germline assignment: CDR1 SGHRS and CDR2 YFSETQ. Trimming shortened V by 3 bases and J by 5 bases, and 13 bases separated the two germline ends. The CDR3 covers 14 residues. The CDR3: CASSWVDIRDTQYF. The CDR3 nucleotides are TGCGCCAGCAGCTGGGTGGATATACGAGATACGCAGTATTTT.

This clonotype was observed a few times. The rearrangement links TRBV20-1 to TRBJ1-2; D perhaps matches TRBD1 (5 bases). The CDR3 runs to 14 residues. V lost 2 bases and J 4 bases, leaving 14 bases between the germline ends. Per germline, CDR1 DFQATT and CDR2 SNEGSKA (reference sequence). The CDR3 sequence: CSARPHRGTYGYTF. Written as DNA, the CDR3 is TGCAGTGCTAGACCTCACCGGGGCACCTATGGCTACACCTTC.

The chain links TRBV12-3 or TRBV12-4 to TRBJ1-4, with D unresolved. The CDR3 has 13 amino acids. V dropped 4 bases and J dropped 8 bases, with 11 bases sitting between them. The CDR3, as DNA: TGTGCCAGCAGTTCTTCTCTGTCCGAAAAACTGTTTTTT. This codes for CASSSSLSEKLFF.

The chain has TRBV4-2 and TRBJ2-7, with D perhaps TRBD1 or TRBD2 (5 bases each). The V gene's germline CDR1 is LGHNA and CDR2 YNFKEQ. The CDR3 runs 14 residues. Trimming left V 0 bases short and J 6 bases short, with 12 bases between. CDR3 sequence reads: CASSQDQRGAEQYF. CDR3 DNA sequence: TGTGCCAGCAGCCAAGATCAACGGGGCGCCGAGCAGTACTTC.

In this sample, this clonotype turned up a few times. The chain joins TRBV3-1 to TRBJ2-5; TRBD1 aligns across 7 bases. The CDR3 covers 13 residues. Trimming removed 4 bases from V and 5 bases from J; junction bases left unmatched: 4. CDR1 is LGHDT and CDR2 is YNNKEL in the germline V gene (reference sequence). The CDR3 DNA sequence: TGTGCCAGCAGCCCGGGACAGCCGGAGACCCAGTACTTC. Translated, it gives CASSPGQPETQYF.

V usage is TRBV27 and J usage is TRBJ2-3, with 7 bases identical to TRBD2. The CDR3 is made up of 15 amino acids. In germline, CDR1 is MNHEY, CDR2 SMNVEV (reference sequence). V shed 3 bases and J 2 bases; nucleotides not matched to a gene: 5. Here the CDR3 reads CASSLGRGTTDTQYF. CDR3 DNA sequence: TGTGCCAGCAGTTTGGGGCGGGGGACCACAGATACGCAGTATTTT.

This clonotype was observed a handful of times. This rearrangement joins TRBV10-3 to TRBJ1-3, with 10 bases matching TRBD1. Germline V gives CDR1 ENHRY, CDR2 SYGVKD. V lost 6 bases and J lost 4; bases outside the gene matches: 9. The CDR3 sequence is 16 residues long. The CDR3 protein is CAISAGQGMLGNTIYF. The CDR3, as DNA: TGTGCCATCAGCGCGGGACAGGGGATGTTAGGAAACACCATATATTTT.

This clonotype was recorded at least ten times. The rearrangement links TRBV5-1 to TRBJ2-3; D not certain. The CDR3 length is 15 residues. Germline V gene lookup returns CDR1 SGHRS and CDR2 YFSETQ. Trimming shortened V by 0 bases and J by 0 bases, and 8 bases separated the two germline ends. The CDR3 here is CASSLGGSSTDTQYF. CDR3 in DNA: TGCGCCAGCAGCTTGGGGGGTTCTAGCACAGATACGCAGTATTTT.

CDR3 region: CSGWTTVDEQYF. CDR3 in DNA: TGCAGCGGATGGACTACCGTCGACGAGCAGTACTTC. V gene TRBV29-1 combines with J gene TRBJ2-7, with D maybe TRBD2 (6 bases). The CDR3 consists of 12 residues. V lost 7 bases and J 5 bases, leaving 15 bases between the germline ends. In germline, CDR1 is SQVTM, CDR2 ANQGSEA.

In its sample, this clonotype was seen a few times. This chain joins TRBV28 and TRBJ1-6; 9 bases align to TRBD1. J gave up 6 bases and V 3 bases, and 3 bases lay outside the gene matches. The CDR3 length is 15 residues. Germline CDR1 MDHEN, CDR2 SYDVKM. The DNA for the CDR3 is TGTGCCAGCAGTTTTGGGGACAGGGCTAATTCACCCCTCCACTTT. Amino acids: CASSFGDRANSPLHF.